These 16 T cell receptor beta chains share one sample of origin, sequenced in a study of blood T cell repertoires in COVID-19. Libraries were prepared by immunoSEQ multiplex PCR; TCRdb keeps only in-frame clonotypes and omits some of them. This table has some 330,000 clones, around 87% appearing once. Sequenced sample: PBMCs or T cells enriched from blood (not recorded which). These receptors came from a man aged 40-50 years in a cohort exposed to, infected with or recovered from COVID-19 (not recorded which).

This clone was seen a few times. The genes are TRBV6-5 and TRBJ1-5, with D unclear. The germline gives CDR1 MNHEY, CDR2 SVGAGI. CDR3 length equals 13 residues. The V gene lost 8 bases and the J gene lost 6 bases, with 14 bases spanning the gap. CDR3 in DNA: TGTGCCAGCCACGCGGGCGCGGGTCAGCCCCAGCATTTT. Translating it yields CASHAGAGQPQHF.

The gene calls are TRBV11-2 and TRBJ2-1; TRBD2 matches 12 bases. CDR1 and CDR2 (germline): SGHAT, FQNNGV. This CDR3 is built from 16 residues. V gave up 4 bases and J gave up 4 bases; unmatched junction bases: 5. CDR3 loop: CASSSEGLAGYNEQFF. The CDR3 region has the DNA TGTGCCAGCAGCTCCGAAGGACTAGCGGGGTACAATGAGCAGTTCTTC.

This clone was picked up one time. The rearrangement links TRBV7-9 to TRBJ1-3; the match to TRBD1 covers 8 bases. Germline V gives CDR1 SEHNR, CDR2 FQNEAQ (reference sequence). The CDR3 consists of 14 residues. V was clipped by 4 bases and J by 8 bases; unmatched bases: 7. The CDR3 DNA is TGTGCCAGCAGCTCCCGACAGGGGCTAGACACCATATATTTT. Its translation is CASSSRQGLDTIYF.

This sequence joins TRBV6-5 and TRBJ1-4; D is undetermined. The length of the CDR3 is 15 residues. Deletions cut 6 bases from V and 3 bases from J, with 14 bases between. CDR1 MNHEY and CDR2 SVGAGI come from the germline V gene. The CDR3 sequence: CASSRSLGANEKLFF. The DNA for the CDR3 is TGTGCCAGCAGCCGCTCCCTGGGAGCTAATGAAAAACTGTTTTTT.

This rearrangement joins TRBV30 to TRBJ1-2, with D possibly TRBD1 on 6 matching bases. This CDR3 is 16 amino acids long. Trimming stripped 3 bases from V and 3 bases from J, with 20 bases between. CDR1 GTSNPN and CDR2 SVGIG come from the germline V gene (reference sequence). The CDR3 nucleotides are TGTGCCTGGAGCCCCCTGTCCGACAGGCTCTACTATGGCTACACCTTC. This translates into CAWSPLSDRLYYGYTF.

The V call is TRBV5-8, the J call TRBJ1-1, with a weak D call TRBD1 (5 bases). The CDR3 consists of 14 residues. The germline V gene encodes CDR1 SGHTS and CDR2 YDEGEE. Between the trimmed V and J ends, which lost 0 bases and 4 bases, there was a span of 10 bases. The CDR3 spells CASSLAGRVTEAFF. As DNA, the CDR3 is TGTGCCAGCAGCTTGGCCGGCAGGGTCACTGAAGCTTTCTTT.

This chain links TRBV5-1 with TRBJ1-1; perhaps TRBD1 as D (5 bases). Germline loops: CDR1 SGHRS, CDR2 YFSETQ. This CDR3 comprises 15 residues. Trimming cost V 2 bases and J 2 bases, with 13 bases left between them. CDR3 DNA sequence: TGCGCCAGCAGCTTAGTGAATAGGGGTAACACTGAAGCTTTCTTT. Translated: CASSLVNRGNTEAFF. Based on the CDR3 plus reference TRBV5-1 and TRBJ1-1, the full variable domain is KAGVTQTPRYLIKTRGQQVTLSCSPISGHRSVSWYQQTPGQGLQFLFEYFSETQRNKGNFPGRFSGRQFSNSRSEMNVSTLELGDSALYLCASSLVNRGNTEAFFGQGTRLTVV.

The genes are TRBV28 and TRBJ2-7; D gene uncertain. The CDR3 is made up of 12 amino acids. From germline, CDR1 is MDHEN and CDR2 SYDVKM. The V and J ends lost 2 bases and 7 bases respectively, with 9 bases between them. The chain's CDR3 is CASSLQKREQYF. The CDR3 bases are TGTGCCAGCAGTTTACAAAAGAGGGAGCAGTACTTC.

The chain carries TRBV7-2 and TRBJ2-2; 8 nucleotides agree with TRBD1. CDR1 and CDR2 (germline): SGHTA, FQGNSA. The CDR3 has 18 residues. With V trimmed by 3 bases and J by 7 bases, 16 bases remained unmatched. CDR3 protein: CASSLDRVPLRIGGELFF. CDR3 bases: TGTGCCAGCAGCTTGGACAGGGTCCCCCTCCGGATAGGCGGGGAGCTGTTTTTT.

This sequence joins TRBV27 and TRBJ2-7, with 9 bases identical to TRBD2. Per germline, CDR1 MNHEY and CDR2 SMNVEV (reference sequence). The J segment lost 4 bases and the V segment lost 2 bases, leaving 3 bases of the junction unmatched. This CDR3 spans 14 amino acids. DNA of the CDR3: TGTGCCAGCAGTTTACTGGCGGGAGGGTACGAGCAGTACTTC. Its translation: CASSLLAGGYEQYF.

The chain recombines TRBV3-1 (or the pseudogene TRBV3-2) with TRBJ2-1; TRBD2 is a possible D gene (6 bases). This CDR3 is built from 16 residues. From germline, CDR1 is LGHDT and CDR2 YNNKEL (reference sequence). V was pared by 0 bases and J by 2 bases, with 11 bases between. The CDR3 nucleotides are TGTGCCAGCAGCCAAGATCTACGGGAGCCCTACAATGAGCAGTTCTTC. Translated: CASSQDLREPYNEQFF.

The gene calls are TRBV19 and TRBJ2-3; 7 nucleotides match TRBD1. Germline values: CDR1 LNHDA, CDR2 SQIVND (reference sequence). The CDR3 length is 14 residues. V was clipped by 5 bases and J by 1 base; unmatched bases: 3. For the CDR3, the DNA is TGTGCCAGTAGTCAAGGACAGGGCACAGATACGCAGTATTTT. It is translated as CASSQGQGTDTQYF.

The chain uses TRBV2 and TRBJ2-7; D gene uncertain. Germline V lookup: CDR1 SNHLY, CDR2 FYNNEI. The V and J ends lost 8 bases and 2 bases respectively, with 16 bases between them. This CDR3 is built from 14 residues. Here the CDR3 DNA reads TGTGCCAGCGGGCGTGGGTCAAGCACCTACGAGCAGTACTTC. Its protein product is CASGRGSSTYEQYF.

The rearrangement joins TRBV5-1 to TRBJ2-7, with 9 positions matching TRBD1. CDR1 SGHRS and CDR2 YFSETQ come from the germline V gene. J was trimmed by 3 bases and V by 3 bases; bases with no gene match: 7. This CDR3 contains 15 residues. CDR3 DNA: TGCGCCAGCAGCTCCCGACAGGGGGGATACTACGAGCAGTACTTC. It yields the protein CASSSRQGGYYEQYF.

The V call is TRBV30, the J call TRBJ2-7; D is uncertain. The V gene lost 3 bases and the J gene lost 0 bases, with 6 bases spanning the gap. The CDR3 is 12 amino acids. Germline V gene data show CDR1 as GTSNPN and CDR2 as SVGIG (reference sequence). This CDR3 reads CAWSRYSYEQYF. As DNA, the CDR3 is TGTGCCTGGAGCAGGTACTCCTACGAGCAGTACTTC.

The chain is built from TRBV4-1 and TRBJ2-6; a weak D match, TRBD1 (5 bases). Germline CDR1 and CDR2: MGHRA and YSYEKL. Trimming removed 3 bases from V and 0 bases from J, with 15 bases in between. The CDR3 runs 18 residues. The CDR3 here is CASSHDSVQSSGANVLTF. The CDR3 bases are TGCGCCAGCAGCCACGACAGCGTACAAAGCTCTGGGGCCAACGTCCTGACTTTC.